A selection of T cell receptor beta chains follows, all from one sample in a study of blood T cell repertoires in COVID-19. Data came from immunoSEQ multiplex PCR; TCRdb stores just in-frame clones and leaves some out. The sample holds 310,000 or so clones, approximately 86% seen once. The sequenced sample consisted of peripheral blood. The source is a woman aged 25 to 39 who had recovered from COVID-19. Both conserved end residues are part of each CDR3. D genes are given only for firm matches. Expanded clones are given a class, and other clones once, few, many or no size at all.

j_call v_call clone_size d_call cdr3_nt cdr3_aa
TRBJ2-7 TRBV27 . . TGTGCCAGCAGTTTAGGCAGTCCGTATTCCTACGAGCAGTACTTC CASSLGSPYSYEQYF
TRBJ2-1 TRBV3-1/TRBV3-2 . TRBD1 TGTGCCAGCAGCCAAGGCCGGACAGGGATGGGTGAGCAGTTCTTC CASSQGRTGMGEQFF
TRBJ2-7 TRBV7-2 . . TGTGCCAGCAGCTTAGGATCCCGAGGGATCTACGAGCAGTACTTC CASSLGSRGIYEQYF
TRBJ1-2 TRBV6-5 few . TGTGCCAGCAGCCCACAGGGTTATGGCTACACCTTC CASSPQGYGYTF
TRBJ2-3 TRBV20-1 . . TGCAGTGCTACTGAGGTCGGAGCCGATACGCAGTATTTT CSATEVGADTQYF
TRBJ2-7 TRBV6-5 once TRBD1 TGTGCCAGCAGTCTGACAGGGTTCGACGAGCAGTACTTC CASSLTGFDEQYF
TRBJ2-1 TRBV3-1/TRBV3-2 once TRBD2 TGTGCCAGCAGCCAGGCACTAGCGGGGCCTCACAATGAGCAGTTCTTC CASSQALAGPHNEQFF
TRBJ2-5 TRBV5-1 . . TGCGCCAGCAGTCGAGAACCGGGGGAAGAGACCCAGTACTTC CASSREPGEETQYF
TRBJ2-2 TRBV28 . TRBD2 TGTGCCAGTGCGGGAGGATACACCGGGGAGCTGTTTTTT CASAGGYTGELFF
TRBJ1-2 TRBV30 . TRBD1 TGTGCCTTACAACAGACAGGGCGGGCTAACTATGGCTACACCTTC CALQQTGRANYGYTF
TRBJ2-7 TRBV28 . TRBD1 TGTGCCAGCACCTTGGGGACAGACCTTTACGAGCAGTACTTC CASTLGTDLYEQYF
TRBJ2-1 TRBV9 . . TGTGCCAGCAGCGTAGATACGGGAGAGTGGGACAATGAGCAGTTCTTC CASSVDTGEWDNEQFF
TRBJ1-3 TRBV10-3 once . TGTGCCCTAGCAGCGGGCAGCTCTGGAAACACCATATATTTT CALAAGSSGNTIYF
TRBJ1-1 TRBV7-2 . TRBD1 TGTGCCAGCAGCGGTCGACAGGGAACTGAAGCTTTCTTT CASSGRQGTEAFF
TRBJ2-3 TRBV19 . TRBD2 TGTGCCAGTAGTCGGGGGGGAGCAGATACGCAGTATTTT CASSRGGADTQYF
TRBJ2-7 TRBV5-6 . TRBD1 TGTGCCAGCAGCTTCGGACAGGGGCCAAGGGAGCAGTACTTC CASSFGQGPREQYF
TRBJ2-1 TRBV2 . TRBD2 TGTGCCAGCAGTGGACTAGCGGACAATGAGCAGTTCTTC CASSGLADNEQFF
TRBJ2-4 TRBV27 . TRBD2 TGTGCCAGCAGCCCGTTAGTCGGGAGGGCAGTTCGGGGAAACATTCAGTACTTC CASSPLVGRAVRGNIQYF
TRBJ2-3 TRBV6-5 . . TGTGCCAGCAGTTACGGGGGGGCAGCAGATACGCAGTATTTT CASSYGGAADTQYF
TRBJ1-4 TRBV7-9 once . TGTGCCAGCAGCTTAGCGCTGGGGCTTGCAACTAATGAAAAACTGTTTTTT CASSLALGLATNEKLFF
TRBJ2-1 TRBV5-1 . . TGCGCCAGCAGCATTTACGGGGAGAGCTCCTACAATGAGCAGTTCTTC CASSIYGESSYNEQFF
TRBJ1-4 TRBV10-3 . . TGTGCCATCAGTGACCCCGACAGGAGTTATGAAAAACTGTTTTTT CAISDPDRSYEKLFF
TRBJ1-1 TRBV7-2 . . TGTGCCAGCAGAACAGTATCGAACACTGAAGCTTTCTTT CASRTVSNTEAFF
TRBJ2-2 TRBV19 few . TGTGCCAGTCGGGACATCGCGAACACCGGGGAGCTGTTTTTT CASRDIANTGELFF
TRBJ1-1 TRBV6-5 . . TGTGCCAGCAGTTTCGCAGGGAACACTGAAGCTTTCTTT CASSFAGNTEAFF
TRBJ1-3 TRBV2 . . TGTGCCACCCGAGGGGGGGGCGCTGGAAACACCATATATTTT CATRGGGAGNTIYF
TRBJ1-2 TRBV6-5 . . TGTGCCAGCAGTTATGTCGGGAAGGGCTACACCTTC CASSYVGKGYTF
TRBJ2-3 TRBV27 . . TGTGCCAGCAGTCCCAATCTGGCGGAGTTGGTAGATACGCAGTATTTT CASSPNLAELVDTQYF
TRBJ2-7 TRBV6-2/TRBV6-3 . . TGTGCCAGCAGTAACCGGGAAATAGGTTACGAGCAGTACTTC CASSNREIGYEQYF
TRBJ2-6 TRBV3-1/TRBV3-2 few . TGTGCCAGCAGCCAAGATTGGGGGGGGCAGGTCCTCTCTGGGGCCAACGTCCTGACTTTC CASSQDWGGQVLSGANVLTF
TRBJ1-6 TRBV5-6 . . TGTGCCAGCAGCTTGGCGTCACAGGTGATCCTCCACTTT CASSLASQVILHF